The clone carrying this TCR beta chain came up many times. Antigen unknown. The authors made TCR beta libraries by quantitative 5'-RACE with molecular barcodes. TCRdb re-called the 5' RACE reads through MiXCR, storing one row per CDR3 protein. There are 180,000 or so distinct CDR3 sequences in the sample; 9.5% to 13% occur only once, and about 28% lies in the top ten. Germline V gene data show CDR1 as SGHAT and CDR2 as FQNNGV. The CDR3 runs 18 residues. V trimming: 4 bases; J trimming: 5 bases; junction bases outside the gene matches: 15. These data belong to a study of CD8 T cells in ankylosing spondylitis. The study, taken as a whole, reports: Reports say disease-linked clones showed up significantly more in matched ankylosing spondylitis synovial fluid. Several highly homologous variants made up a TCR beta motif, and this motif appeared characteristic of ankylosing spondylitis blood.

The sequence was obtained from a male donor with ankylosing spondylitis or in good health (not recorded which). The rearrangement joins TRBV11-2 to TRBJ2-3; 10 bases agree with TRBD2. Source material: blood, either unsorted or a sorted T cell fraction (not recorded which). CDR3 in amino acids: CASSSFGLAGATEDTQYF. CDR3 sequence (DNA): TGTGCCAGCAGCTCCTTTGGGCTAGCGGGAGCAACGGAAGATACGCAGTATTTT.